The 26 T cell receptor beta chains in this list originate from one sample, sequenced in a study of beta chain features in type 1 diabetes. Points from the study as a whole: Moderate but significant shortening of TCRB CDR3s was recorded in all four CD4+ subsets from Type 1 diabetes patients.

TCRB transcripts that were expressed got sequenced, as all of the isolated RNA had been reverse transcribed. Profiled with immunoSEQ multiplex PCR; TCRdb holds only in-frame clones, not every one. The data show about 700,000 clones, with under 15% seen just once and approximately 0.021% held by the top ten. Their antigens remain unidentified. Sequencing input: naive CD4+ T cells from blood. The origin of the receptors is a young man with type 1 diabetes.

This clone was seen only a few times. The chain uses TRBV14 and TRBJ2-3, with TRBD1 as a possible D gene (5 bases). The V end lost 4 bases, the J end lost 0 bases, and 17 bases lay between the germline ends. The germline V gene encodes CDR1 SGHDN and CDR2 FVKESK. CDR3 size: 17 residues. The CDR3 bases are TGTGCCAGCAGCCTCAGATTACAGGCGTCTAGCACAGATACGCAGTATTTT. It yields the protein CASSLRLQASSTDTQYF.

This clone was observed a few times. The chain employs TRBV28 and TRBJ1-5, with a possible D match to TRBD1 (6 bases). The length of the CDR3 is 15 residues. V gave up 6 bases and J gave up 5 bases, with 17 bases separating them. Germline V CDR1 and CDR2: MDHEN, SYDVKM. CDR3 in amino acids: CASSRDTLIHQPQHF. DNA for the CDR3: TGTGCCAGCAGCCGGGACACCCTCATCCATCAGCCCCAGCATTTT.

The genes are TRBV9 and TRBJ2-5, with TRBD1 as a possible D gene (5 bases). Germline lookup yields CDR1 SGDLS and CDR2 YYNGEE. Trimming cost V 0 bases and J 5 bases, with 17 bases left between them. The CDR3 has 16 residues. The CDR3 is CASSVATSQGWETQYF. The CDR3 region has the DNA TGTGCCAGCAGCGTAGCTACGTCCCAGGGATGGGAGACCCAGTACTTC.

This clone was detected a few times. The chain recombines TRBV10-3 with TRBJ2-5; D is uncertain. Germline lookup yields CDR1 ENHRY and CDR2 SYGVKD. The CDR3 sequence is 15 residues long. Deletions cut 3 bases from V and 3 bases from J, with 14 bases between. CDR3 bases: TGTGCCATCAGTGACGGCAGGAGCGCAAAAGAGACCCAGTACTTC. Protein product: CAISDGRSAKETQYF.

This chain links TRBV4-1 with TRBJ1-5; D gene ambiguous. Trimming took 1 base from V and 0 from J, leaving 16 bases between them. Germline lookup yields CDR1 MGHRA and CDR2 YSYEKL. The CDR3 totals 18 residues. The DNA of the CDR3 is TGCGCCAGCAGCCAAGTGGAGGGCGGAGGACTTAGCAATCAGCCCCAGCATTTT. The encoded protein is CASSQVEGGGLSNQPQHF.

The chain joins TRBV25-1 to TRBJ1-4, with TRBD1 as a possible D gene (5 bases). Germline V gives CDR1 MGHDK, CDR2 SYGVNS. This CDR3 is 15 amino acids long. Trimming took off 2 bases at V and 5 bases at J, with 12 bases between the two ends. The CDR3 spells CASSERGRANEKLFF. CDR3 sequence (DNA): TGTGCCAGCAGTGAACGGGGACGGGCAAATGAAAAACTGTTTTTT. Complete variable domain (other parts from reference TRBV25-1 and TRBJ1-4): EADIYQTPRYLVIGTGKKITLECSQTMGHDKMYWYQQDPGMELHLIHYSYGVNSTEKGDLSSESTVSRIRTEHFPLTLESARPSHTSQYLCASSERGRANEKLFFGSGTQLSVL.

This clone was recorded a few times. This chain links TRBV10-3 with TRBJ1-4; maybe TRBD1 (6 bases). This CDR3 has 15 amino acids. V lost 5 bases, J lost 4 bases, and 14 bases lay in between. Germline CDR1 reads ENHRY; CDR2 reads SYGVKD. The CDR3 reads CAISPAGASNEKLFF. The CDR3 DNA follows: TGTGCCATCAGTCCCGCAGGGGCGAGTAATGAAAAACTGTTTTTT.

V usage is TRBV7-9 and J usage is TRBJ1-1, with D possibly matching TRBD1 (5 bases). The CDR3 loop spans 14 amino acids. With 5 bases removed from V and 4 bases from J, the gap between germline ends came to 14 bases. The germline V gene has CDR1 SEHNR and CDR2 FQNEAQ (reference sequence). The CDR3 reads CASSPDEGLTEAFF. CDR3 sequence (DNA): TGTGCCAGCAGCCCTGACGAGGGGCTCACTGAAGCTTTCTTT. Filled out from reference TRBV7-9 and TRBJ1-1, the complete variable domain reads DTGVSQNPRHKITKRGQNVTFRCDPISEHNRLYWYRQTLGQGPEFLTYFQNEAQLEKSRLLSDRFSAERPKGSFSTLEIQRTEQGDSAMYLCASSPDEGLTEAFFGQGTRLTVV.

This clone has only a few counts. Here the CDR3 reads CASSPTGVPSYEQYF. DNA for the CDR3: TGCGCCAGCAGCCCTACTGGGGTCCCCTCCTACGAGCAGTACTTC. The rearrangement links TRBV4-1 to TRBJ2-7; D not resolved. Trimming stripped 4 bases from V and 0 bases from J, with 13 bases between. The CDR3 extends over 15 amino acids. Per germline, CDR1 MGHRA and CDR2 YSYEKL.

This clone was seen only a few times. The genes are TRBV7-9 and TRBJ1-6, with D maybe TRBD1 (6 bases). V lost 1 base to trimming and J lost 10 bases, with 17 bases between them. The CDR3 has 16 amino acids. Looked up from germline, CDR1 is SEHNR and CDR2 is FQNEAQ (reference sequence). CDR3 DNA: TGTGCCAGCAGCTTAGGAGCGGGGGCCATAGGATCACCCCTCCACTTT. This codes for CASSLGAGAIGSPLHF.

The gene calls are TRBV7-9 and TRBJ1-2; D perhaps matches TRBD1 (5 bases). Germline CDR1 is SEHNR and CDR2 is FQNEAQ (reference sequence). V lost 7 bases to trimming and J lost 1 base, with 13 bases between them. This CDR3 is built from 14 residues. The CDR3 protein is CASNTQGLNYGYTF. CDR3 bases: TGTGCCAGCAATACCCAGGGACTTAACTATGGCTACACCTTC.

The chain couples TRBV6-5 to TRBJ1-6; D is unclear. The CDR3 extends over 14 amino acids. The V end was cut by 0 bases, the J end by 10 bases, with 10 bases between. CDR1 MNHEY and CDR2 SVGAGI come from the germline V gene. CDR3 protein: CASSYSSSGSPLHF. CDR3 nucleotides: TGTGCCAGCAGTTACTCATCGTCCGGATCACCCCTCCACTTT.

The chain combines TRBV6-5 with TRBJ2-7; a possible D gene is TRBD2 (5 bases). The germline V gene has CDR1 MNHEY and CDR2 SVGAGI. With 6 bases removed from V and 3 bases from J, the gap between germline ends came to 12 bases. The CDR3 runs 13 residues. CDR3 nucleotide sequence: TGTGCCAGCAGCCTCGAGGGTCTCTACGAGCAGTACTTC. Protein: CASSLEGLYEQYF.

The DNA for the CDR3 is TGTGCCAGCAGCCCATCCAGCGGGGGAGTCTACAATGAGCAGTTCTTC. Translated, it gives CASSPSSGGVYNEQFF. The chain employs TRBV14 and TRBJ2-1; 8 bases fit TRBD2. The CDR3 runs to 16 residues. J lost 3 bases, V lost 4 bases, and 8 bases had no gene match. The V gene's germline CDR1 is SGHDN and CDR2 FVKESK.

The chain carries TRBV10-3 and TRBJ2-2; tentative D call: TRBD1 (6 bases). The CDR3 has 15 residues. The germline V gene has CDR1 ENHRY and CDR2 SYGVKD. V lost 5 bases, J lost 2 bases, and 12 bases lay in between. The CDR3 nucleotides are TGTGCCATCAGTTCCGGACAGATCAACACCGGGGAGCTGTTTTTT. Protein sequence: CAISSGQINTGELFF.

The chain uses TRBV10-3 and TRBJ1-1; 7 nucleotides line up with TRBD1. Losses at the gene ends were 3 bases for V and 1 base for J; bases not matched to a gene: 5. Germline CDR1 is ENHRY and CDR2 is SYGVKD. This CDR3 contains 15 residues. The CDR3 is CAISEPRTGNTEAFF. The CDR3 DNA is TGTGCCATCAGTGAACCACGGACAGGGAACACTGAAGCTTTCTTT.

The chain links TRBV30 to TRBJ2-1; no clear D. The CDR3 totals 16 residues. V was clipped by 0 bases and J by 3 bases, with 15 bases between them. In germline, CDR1 is GTSNPN, CDR2 SVGIG (reference sequence). DNA for the CDR3: TGTGCCTGGAGTGTACTCCTAGATCCATTCTACAATGAGCAGTTCTTC. Its translation: CAWSVLLDPFYNEQFF. The complete variable domain, with remaining parts taken from reference TRBV30 and TRBJ2-1, reads SQTIHQWPATLVQPVGSPLSLECTVEGTSNPNLYWYRQAAGRGLQLLFYSVGIGQISSEVPQNLSASRPQDRQFILSSKKLLLSDSGFYLCAWSVLLDPFYNEQFFGPGTRLTVL.

In its sample, this clone was seen a few times. The genes are TRBV30 and TRBJ1-1, with TRBD1 identical over 8 bases. There are 13 residues in the CDR3. Germline loops: CDR1 GTSNPN, CDR2 SVGIG (reference sequence). The junction had 4 bases not matched to a gene; V was cut back by 3 bases and J by 4 bases. The CDR3 protein is CAWSGQGFTEAFF. CDR3 sequence (DNA): TGTGCCTGGAGCGGACAGGGTTTCACTGAAGCTTTCTTT.

This clone was seen only a few times. The gene calls are TRBV18 and TRBJ1-1; D is ambiguous. Germline assignment: CDR1 KGHSH and CDR2 LQKENI. The CDR3 loop spans 14 amino acids. V was shortened by 4 bases and J by 7 bases, with 16 bases between the two germline ends. DNA of the CDR3: TGTGCCAGCTCACTTGGGTCGGACCGATATGAAGCTTTCTTT. Its translation is CASSLGSDRYEAFF.

The chain has TRBV10-1 and TRBJ1-2, with D uncertain. Germline V gene lookup returns CDR1 WNHNN and CDR2 SYGVQD (reference sequence). The CDR3 spans 14 residues. V was cut by 0 bases and J by 2 bases, with 7 bases left in between. This CDR3 is CASSESGTNYGYTF. In nucleotides, the CDR3 is TGCGCCAGCAGTGAGTCGGGCACCAACTATGGCTACACCTTC.

The chain employs TRBV5-1 and TRBJ2-7; TRBD1 matches 8 bases. With 0 bases clipped from V and 1 base from J, the junction kept 3 bases outside the gene matches. The CDR3 is 15 amino acids. Germline V lookup: CDR1 SGHRS, CDR2 YFSETQ. The CDR3 coding sequence is TGCGCCAGCAGCTTGGCGCAGGGGGCGTCCTACGAGCAGTACTTC. Encoded protein: CASSLAQGASYEQYF.

This clone was detected only a few times. V usage is TRBV25-1 and J usage is TRBJ1-6; TRBD1 aligns across 9 bases. The length of the CDR3 is 12 residues. CDR1 and CDR2 from the germline V gene are MGHDK and SYGVNS. V trimming: 8 bases; J trimming: 11 bases; junction bases outside the gene matches: 4. The CDR3 here is CASVGQGPPLHF. In nucleotides, the CDR3 is TGTGCCAGCGTAGGACAGGGGCCACCCCTCCACTTT.

CDR3: CASSPLTGDQETQYF. Here the CDR3 DNA reads TGTGCCAGCAGCCCCCTAACAGGGGATCAAGAGACCCAGTACTTC. The chain has TRBV5-4 and TRBJ2-5, with 7 bases matching TRBD1. With V trimmed by 4 bases and J by 2 bases, 8 bases remained unmatched. Germline loops: CDR1 SGHNT, CDR2 YYREEE (reference sequence). CDR3 length: 15 residues.

The rearrangement links TRBV5-4 to TRBJ2-3, with D tentatively TRBD1 or TRBD2 (5 bases each). With 4 bases removed from V and 1 base from J, the gap between germline ends came to 7 bases. The CDR3 covers 13 residues. Germline CDR1 and CDR2: SGHNT and YYREEE (reference sequence). CDR3 protein: CASSMGGTDTQYF. The CDR3 DNA reads TGTGCCAGCAGCATGGGGGGCACAGATACGCAGTATTTT. Full variable domain (outside the CDR3, taken from reference TRBV5-4 and TRBJ2-3): ETGVTQSPTHLIKTRGQQVTLRCSSQSGHNTVSWYQQALGQGPQFIFQYYREEENGRGNFPPRFSGLQFPNYSSELNVNALELDDSALYLCASSMGGTDTQYFGPGTRLTVL.

The rearrangement uses TRBV21-1 and TRBJ1-6; the table's D call TRBD1 went unverified against the DNA. TRBV21-1 is deemed a pseudogene. The CDR3 has 13 residues. In DNA, the CDR3 is TGTGCCAGCCGGACAGGGGGCTTCTCACCCCTCCACTTT. This sequence encodes CASRTGGFSPLHF.

This clone was detected many times. V usage is TRBV14 and J usage is TRBJ2-1, with a tentative D call TRBD2 (6 bases). Germline assignment: CDR1 SGHDN and CDR2 FVKESK. The CDR3 is 12 residues long. V lost 5 bases to trimming and J lost 9 bases, with 11 bases between them. CDR3 DNA sequence: TGTGCCAGCAGCTTAGCGGAGCTTGAGCAGTTCTTC. It is translated as CASSLAELEQFF.